This T cell receptor beta chain was sequenced during a study of T cells expressing NK-cell markers. Worth noting for this clonotype: Antigen unknown.

TCRdb re-called the 5' RACE reads and gives one entry per CDR3 protein, without DNA. The sample has 20,000 to 25,000 distinct CDR3 sequences, and its top ten clones hold approximately 58%. Points from the study as a whole: A range of about 1.0-7.0% of CD8+ T cells consisted of dominant NKG2C+ clonotypes in more than five donors.

Germline V gene lookup returns CDR1 MDHEN and CDR2 SYDVKM. The CDR3 has 14 residues. The sequence derives from a man aged 18-75 years in good health. Sequencing was done on a sample of blood T cells: a sorted CD56 or NKG2C T cell subset, CD4+ or CD8+ T cells, or bulk PBMC T cells (not recorded which). V gene TRBV28 combines with J gene TRBJ2-7; TCRdb's D call, TRBD2, is unchecked because there is no DNA. The CDR3 reads CASRTSGRLYEQYF.